This TCR beta chain stems from a study of response to subunit inactivated influenza vaccine. Only a few counts were recorded for this clonotype. TCRdb reprocessed the RT-PCR reads via MiXCR and lists one record per CDR3 protein. In the table there are about 650,000 distinct CDR3 sequences, about 15% of which are singletons. Trimming shortened V by 0 bases and J by 1 base, and 12 bases separated the two germline ends. CDR1 is DFQATT and CDR2 is SNEGSKA in the germline V gene (reference sequence). The CDR3 sequence is 15 residues long. Sequenced here: PBMCs from blood, sampled roughly 12 days after vaccination. This chain uses TRBV20-1 with TRBJ1-1, with D possibly being TRBD1 (6 bases). The receptor was derived from a man aged 50-60 years who received an inactivated influenza vaccine. As DNA, the CDR3 is TGCAGTGCTAGAGACAGAATGACAGGGAACACTGAAGCTTTCTTT. Translated, it gives CSARDRMTGNTEAFF.